The rows below give T cell receptor beta chains drawn from one sample of a study of shared clonotypes between healthy human individuals. Repertoires were generated with immunoSEQ multiplex PCR, while TCRdb's copy carries only in-frame clones and drops some. This sample has millions of clones, with about 92% found just once. Specimen: naive CD4+ T cells sorted from blood. The receptors shown here come from a young man in good health. Each CDR3 is given with its conserved first and last residue. The D gene is left open where the match is weak. Expanded clones get a size class; other rows say once, few or many, or leave the size out.

cdr3_aa cdr3_nt v_call d_call j_call clone_size
CASSMYLSGGSDTEAFF TGTGCCAGTAGTATGTACCTATCTGGGGGCAGCGACACTGAAGCTTTCTTT TRBV19 . TRBJ1-1 .
CASRGTSGSPKYF TGTGCCAGCAGAGGGACTAGCGGGAGCCCGAAGTACTTC TRBV7-9 TRBD2 TRBJ2-5 .
CASSLESGTGNTGELFF TGCGCCAGCAGCTTGGAGTCCGGGACAGGGAACACCGGGGAGCTGTTTTTT TRBV5-1 TRBD1 TRBJ2-2 .
CASSLDRGNEKLFF TGCGCCAGCAGCCTGGACAGGGGAAATGAAAAACTGTTTTTT TRBV5-1 TRBD1 TRBJ1-4 once
CASSSRLTGTDTQYF TGTGCCAGCAGCTCGAGACTAACGGGCACAGATACGCAGTATTTT TRBV7-3 . TRBJ2-3 .
CASTAPGQINEQFF TGTGCCAGTACCGCCCCGGGACAGATTAATGAGCAGTTCTTC TRBV19 TRBD1 TRBJ2-1 once
CASSGSSGVRETQYF TGCGCCAGCAGTGGATCTAGCGGCGTCCGGGAGACCCAGTACTTC TRBV5-1 TRBD2 TRBJ2-5 once
CASGIQKAYGYTF TGTGCCAGCGGGATTCAAAAGGCTTATGGCTACACCTTC TRBV5-6 . TRBJ1-2 .
CASSLGTENTGELFF TGTGCCAGCAGCTTAGGGACAGAGAACACCGGGGAGCTGTTTTTT TRBV7-3 TRBD1 TRBJ2-2 .
CASSRTSGLGEQFF TGTGCCAGCAGTCGTACTAGCGGGTTGGGTGAGCAGTTCTTC TRBV9 TRBD2 TRBJ2-1 few
CSVWDSPVAQYF TGCAGCGTTTGGGACAGCCCTGTGGCCCAGTACTTC TRBV29-1 TRBD1 TRBJ2-5 .
CAWKLLGYTF TGTGCCTGGAAGTTGCTTGGCTACACCTTC TRBV30 . TRBJ1-2 .
CASSVNGQDHYGYTF TGTGCCAGCAGCGTAAATGGACAGGATCACTATGGCTACACCTTC TRBV9 TRBD1 TRBJ1-2 .
CASSTRDRSEKLFF TGTGCCAGTAGTACAAGGGACCGGTCTGAAAAACTGTTTTTT TRBV19 . TRBJ1-4 .
CASSGGGGHNEQFF TGTGCCAGCAGCGGCGGCGGGGGACACAATGAGCAGTTCTTC TRBV7-2 TRBD2 TRBJ2-1 .
CASSFGVAGTDTQYF TGCGCCAGCAGCTTTGGGGTAGCTGGCACAGATACGCAGTATTTT TRBV5-1 . TRBJ2-3 .
CASSLGTGGDRNQPQHF TGCGCCAGCAGCCTGGGGACAGGGGGCGATCGCAATCAGCCCCAGCATTTT TRBV4-1 TRBD1 TRBJ1-5 once
CSVVKGYEQYF TGCAGCGTTGTTAAGGGCTACGAGCAGTACTTC TRBV29-1 . TRBJ2-7 .
CASSLNGVRGDTQYF TGCGCCAGCAGCTTGAACGGGGTCCGCGGGGATACGCAGTATTTT TRBV5-1 . TRBJ2-3 once
CASSPMEGSGANVLTF TGTGCCAGCTCACCAATGGAGGGATCCGGGGCCAACGTCCTGACTTTC TRBV18 . TRBJ2-6 .
CASSSTGGTETQYF TGTGCCAGCAGTTCGACAGGGGGGACGGAGACCCAGTACTTC TRBV27 TRBD1 TRBJ2-5 .
CASSLTPYNEQFF TGTGCCAGCAGTCTAACTCCCTACAATGAGCAGTTCTTC TRBV2 . TRBJ2-1 .
CASSLAGTGETQYF TGTGCCAGCAGCTTGGCAGGGACCGGAGAGACCCAGTACTTC TRBV5-6 . TRBJ2-5 .
CASSGNEQFF TGTGCCAGCTCAGGCAATGAGCAGTTCTTC TRBV6-5 . TRBJ2-1 .
CATQGRETQYF TGTGCCACACAGGGGAGAGAGACCCAGTACTTC TRBV6-5 TRBD1 TRBJ2-5 .
CAISSLAGSTDTQYF TGTGCCATCAGTAGTCTAGCGGGAAGCACAGATACGCAGTATTTT TRBV10-3 TRBD2 TRBJ2-3 .
CASSAGRAGTDTQYF TGTGCCAGCAGCGCCGGGAGGGCCGGCACAGATACGCAGTATTTT TRBV5-6 TRBD2 TRBJ2-3 .
CAWRVTGLTPGETQYF TGTGCCTGGAGAGTAACAGGCCTAACCCCGGGAGAGACCCAGTACTTC TRBV30 . TRBJ2-5 .
CAISSSGETQYF TGTGCCATCAGCTCGTCTGGAGAGACCCAGTACTTC TRBV10-3 . TRBJ2-5 .
CASSLEVGSAFF TGTGCCAGCAGCTTAGAAGTGGGATCAGCTTTCTTT TRBV11-2 . TRBJ1-1 .
CASSLGSGPGTDTQYF TGCGCCAGCAGCTTGGGTAGCGGGCCCGGCACAGATACGCAGTATTTT TRBV5-1 TRBD2 TRBJ2-3 .
CASERSGQGTYEQFF TGTGCCAGTGAGAGGTCGGGACAGGGGACATATGAGCAGTTCTTC TRBV19 TRBD1 TRBJ2-1 .
CASSLGFYPSGSSYEQYF TGTGCCAGCAGCTTAGGGTTTTACCCTAGCGGTAGCTCCTACGAGCAGTACTTC TRBV7-2 TRBD2 TRBJ2-7 .